This T cell receptor (beta chain) was documented in a study of shared clonotypes between healthy human individuals. Overall study: The donor pool was made up of a couple of women and three men aged 18 to 49.

The CDR3 has 11 residues. The germline V gene has CDR1 GTSNPN and CDR2 SVGIG (reference sequence). V shed 5 bases and J shed 6 bases, with 7 bases lying between them. Using immunoSEQ multiplex PCR, the repertoire was profiled, and TCRdb retains in-frame clones only, with some absent. Of approximately 710,000 clones detected, roughly 87% appear once; the ten largest clones hold 30% to 40%. Study-level points and caveats: All-four-donor shared clonotypes had higher generation probabilities than non-shared clonotypes did. Depth of sequencing was expected to influence donor clonotype sharing.

Comment on this clone: Its matching antigen is unknown.

What CD8 memory combined were CD45RO+ cells and CCR7-negative CD45RA+ TemRA cells. This clonotype was obtained from a man aged 18 to 30 in good health. Some clones in this sample may be carry-over from other donors' samples. Sequencing was carried out using memory CD8+ T cells from PBMCs. Specified subset: CD45RO+ cells pooled with CCR7-negative TemRA cells. The chain carries TRBV30 and TRBJ2-2; perhaps D is TRBD1 or TRBD2 (5 bases each). The CDR3 loop reads CAWEGSGELFF. In nucleotides, the CDR3 is TGTGCCTGGGAGGGGTCCGGGGAGCTGTTTTTT.